Listed below are T cell receptor beta chains from one sample, sequenced in a study of TIL therapy for anti-PD-1-resistant metastatic lung cancer. The method was immunoSEQ multiplex PCR; TCRdb's version includes in-frame clones alone and lacks a portion of them. The sample carries about 50,000 clones, 80% to 90% recorded once. The starting material was blood, obtained at baseline. Receptor source: a person aged 25-85 years with non-small cell lung cancer. The CDR3 runs from the conserved cysteine through the conserved F or W. The D gene is left open where the match is weak. Size is stated for part of the rows, as once, few or many counts, or as a class when the clone is expanded.

D gene,V gene,J gene,clone size,CDR3 DNA,CDR3 protein
-,TRBV28,TRBJ2-3,once,TGTGCCAGCACCTCCCTTCCTGGCACAGATACGCAGTATTTT,CASTSLPGTDTQYF
-,TRBV9,TRBJ2-3,-,TGTGCCAGCAGCGTCTCGGGACTTTCCACAGATACGCAGTATTTT,CASSVSGLSTDTQYF
TRBD1,TRBV5-1,TRBJ1-2,-,TGCGCCAGCAGCTTAGCGACAGGGTTTAACTATGGCTACACCTTC,CASSLATGFNYGYTF
-,TRBV2,TRBJ1-4,-,TGTGCCAGCAGTGCCCAGAAAGGAGGCCCAGTAGTTAATGAAAAACTGTTTTTT,CASSAQKGGPVVNEKLFF
-,TRBV14,TRBJ2-1,-,TGTGCCAGCAGCTCCGGGACCGTTTACAATGAGCAGTTCTTC,CASSSGTVYNEQFF
TRBD1,TRBV19,TRBJ2-6,-,TGTGCCAGTACCTACGGGACAGGGCAATCTGGGGCCAACGTCCTGACTTTC,CASTYGTGQSGANVLTF
-,TRBV6-5,TRBJ2-3,-,TGTGCCAGCAGTTACTCACTCGGGACTAGCACAGATACGCAGTATTTT,CASSYSLGTSTDTQYF
-,TRBV27,TRBJ2-2,-,TGTGCCAGTTCCACGGAAGGTTGGTTCGGGGAGCTGTTTTTT,CASSTEGWFGELFF
-,TRBV14,TRBJ1-2,-,TGTGCCAGCAGCCCACAAGAGAACTATGGCTACACCTTC,CASSPQENYGYTF
-,TRBV6-5,TRBJ1-1,-,TGTGCCAGCAGTTACGGACAGTTCGGCACTGAAGCTTTCTTT,CASSYGQFGTEAFF
-,TRBV5-6,TRBJ2-7,-,TGTGCCAGCAGCTGGTTGGACGGCTCCTACGAGCAGTACTTC,CASSWLDGSYEQYF
-,TRBV2,TRBJ1-2,once,TGTGCCAGCAGTGAAACTAACTATGGCTACACCTTC,CASSETNYGYTF
-,TRBV30,TRBJ2-3,-,TGTGCCCTCCAGCAGAGCTCAATGGCAGATACGCAGTATTTT,CALQQSSMADTQYF
TRBD1,TRBV18,TRBJ1-1,-,TGTGCCAGCTCACCAGGGGACAGGAACACTGAAGCTTTCTTT,CASSPGDRNTEAFF
TRBD1,TRBV6-4,TRBJ1-5,-,TGTGCCAGCAGTGAAGGGGGCCAGGGCGGCCAGCCCCAGCATTTT,CASSEGGQGGQPQHF
TRBD2,TRBV6-2/TRBV6-3,TRBJ2-1,few,TGTGCCAGCAGTTACCAACCTCACGTAGCGGGGGGCGACAATGAGCAGTTCTTC,CASSYQPHVAGGDNEQFF
-,TRBV6-2/TRBV6-3,TRBJ2-4,-,TGTGCCAGCAGTTATGGAGCGAGTAAAGCCAAAAACATTCAGTACTTC,CASSYGASKAKNIQYF
-,TRBV15,TRBJ1-2,-,TGTGCCACCAGCAGAGGCACAGCCTATGGCTACACCTTC,CATSRGTAYGYTF
-,TRBV5-6,TRBJ2-4,-,TGTGCCAGCAGCTTTCGGCAGGACAAAAACATTCAGTACTTC,CASSFRQDKNIQYF
-,TRBV6-6,TRBJ1-3,-,TGTGCCAGCACCCAAGGGGGGATAGGAAACACCATATATTTT,CASTQGGIGNTIYF
TRBD2,TRBV30,TRBJ2-7,-,TGTGCCTGGACCCCGGGGGGGGGTCGGGAGCAGTACTTC,CAWTPGGGREQYF
-,TRBV24-1,TRBJ2-3,once,TGTGCCACCAGTGATCCCTCGGCGCTAGGCACAGATACGCAGTATTTT,CATSDPSALGTDTQYF
TRBD2,TRBV2,TRBJ2-1,-,TGTGCCAGCAGCGTAGCGGGCGTCTCCTACAATGAGCAGTTCTTC,CASSVAGVSYNEQFF
TRBD2,TRBV7-2,TRBJ2-7,-,TGTGCCAGCAGCTGGGGCGGGAGGGCCGGCGACGAGCAGTACTTC,CASSWGGRAGDEQYF
TRBD1,TRBV7-9,TRBJ2-7,-,TGTGCCAGCAGCCCAGGGACAGGTCCCTACGAGCAGTACTTC,CASSPGTGPYEQYF
-,TRBV7-2,TRBJ2-6,-,TGTGCCAGCAGCTTAGTGGCAGTGCGTGGTGGGGCCAACGTCCTGACTTTC,CASSLVAVRGGANVLTF
-,TRBV18,TRBJ2-5,-,TGTGCCAGCTTAGCCGGACAGACGGGAGAGACCCAGTACTTC,CASLAGQTGETQYF
TRBD2,TRBV6-6,TRBJ2-7,-,TGTGCCAGCAGTTACTCGGGGACTAGCGGGACTGTGCAGTACTTC,CASSYSGTSGTVQYF
-,TRBV21-1,TRBJ2-2,-,TGTGCCAGCAGCAAAATAAAGGGGACCGGGGAGCTGTTTTTT,CASSKIKGTGELFF
TRBD2,TRBV29-1,TRBJ2-3,-,TGCAGCGTGTCCAGGAGCGGGGGAGGCACAGATACGCAGTATTTT,CSVSRSGGGTDTQYF
TRBD2,TRBV3-1/TRBV3-2,TRBJ2-3,-,TGTGCCAGCAGCCGGAAAGGAGCTAGCGGGGTCACAGATACGCAGTATTTT,CASSRKGASGVTDTQYF
TRBD1,TRBV6-5,TRBJ1-5,-,TGTGCCAGTCTGGGACAGGGCCATCAGCCCCAGCATTTT,CASLGQGHQPQHF
-,TRBV4-3,TRBJ2-6,-,TGCGCCAGCAGCCAGGGGCATGGGGCCAACGTCCTGACTTTC,CASSQGHGANVLTF